This passage covers 9 T cell receptor beta chains from one sample sequenced in a study of cytomegalovirus exposure and HLA in healthy donors. In the PCR, 60 Vbeta and 13 Jbeta primers were used. Data came from immunoSEQ multiplex PCR; TCRdb stores just in-frame clones and leaves some out. The sample carries fewer than 200,000 clones, around 86% recorded once. Material: PBMCs. The receptors were sampled from a man aged 50-60 years in good health and CMV-seronegative.

The chain combines TRBV25-1 with TRBJ2-5; TRBD2 agrees at 11 bases. The germline V gene encodes CDR1 MGHDK and CDR2 SYGVNS. The CDR3 runs to 13 residues. With V trimmed by 5 bases and J by 7 bases, 3 bases remained unmatched. CDR3 sequence (DNA): TGTGCCAGCAGTTCCCTAGCGGGGGGGACCCAGTACTTC. Protein product: CASSSLAGGTQYF.

This chain links TRBV7-9 with TRBJ2-3; maybe TRBD1 (6 bases). Germline CDR1 SEHNR, CDR2 FQNEAQ (reference sequence). This CDR3 spans 16 amino acids. Trimming left V 2 bases short and J 1 base short, with 13 bases between. This CDR3 is CASSLPPGTRTDTQYF. The CDR3 DNA reads TGTGCCAGCAGCTTACCCCCCGGGACACGCACAGATACGCAGTATTTT.

This chain connects TRBV7-9 to TRBJ2-7; TRBD1 aligns across 12 bases. The junction had 8 bases not matched to a gene; V was cut back by 5 bases and J by 6 bases. CDR1 and CDR2 from the germline V gene are SEHNR and FQNEAQ (reference sequence). The CDR3 extends over 15 amino acids. The DNA for the CDR3 is TGTGCCAGCAGCATTGACCGGGACAGGGGGCGCGAGCAGTACTTC. Translated, it gives CASSIDRDRGREQYF.

The chain combines TRBV5-1 with TRBJ2-2, with D possibly TRBD1 on 6 matching bases. The CDR3 sequence is 15 residues long. Germline CDR1 is SGHRS and CDR2 is YFSETQ. The V end was cut by 1 base, the J end by 6 bases, with 13 bases between. This CDR3 is CASSLRQGRSGELFF. CDR3 nucleotide sequence: TGCGCCAGCAGCTTGCGCCAGGGGCGGTCCGGGGAGCTGTTTTTT.

DNA for the CDR3: TGTGCCAGCAGGGGGACAGGGAAGAACACTGAAGCTTTCTTT. Translating it yields CASRGTGKNTEAFF. The rearrangement joins TRBV6-1 to TRBJ1-1; 9 bases fit TRBD1. CDR1 MNHNS and CDR2 SASEGT come from the germline V gene. Trimming took 6 bases from V and 1 from J; bases not matched to a gene: 3. The CDR3 runs to 14 residues.

This clone was seen more than once but under ten times. The genes are TRBV28 and TRBJ2-5; the match to TRBD1 covers 7 bases. Germline CDR1 and CDR2: MDHEN and SYDVKM. This CDR3 has 14 residues. V dropped 5 bases and J dropped 2; count of bases not matched to a gene: 5. CDR3 coding DNA: TGTGCCAGCAGTATCCAACAGGGGCAAGAGACCCAGTACTTC. Its translation: CASSIQQGQETQYF.

The chain recombines TRBV19 with TRBJ1-5; perhaps TRBD1 as D (5 bases). Germline V lookup: CDR1 LNHDA, CDR2 SQIVND (reference sequence). The CDR3 contains 14 residues. V dropped 6 bases and J dropped 3 bases, with 12 bases sitting between them. The CDR3 is CASRARVNNQPQHF. The CDR3 region has the DNA TGTGCCAGTAGGGCCAGGGTAAACAATCAGCCCCAGCATTTT.

The chain links TRBV14 to TRBJ1-2, with D unresolved. CDR1 is SGHDN, CDR2 FVKESK, per germline. V gave up 4 bases and J gave up 0 bases, with 6 bases separating them. This CDR3 is built from 13 residues. The CDR3, as DNA: TGTGCCAGCAGCCCGCAGTCTAACTATGGCTACACCTTC. This translates into CASSPQSNYGYTF. The full variable domain, rest sourced from reference TRBV14 and TRBJ1-2, is EAGVTQFPSHSVIEKGQTVTLRCDPISGHDNLYWYRRVMGKEIKFLLHFVKESKQDESGMPNNRFLAERTGGTYSTLKVQPAELEDSGVYFCASSPQSNYGYTFGSGTRLTVV.

The rearrangement joins TRBV6-1 to TRBJ1-2; 7 bases map to TRBD1. The CDR3 is 12 amino acids. Germline CDR1 is MNHNS and CDR2 is SASEGT. V dropped 7 bases and J dropped 6; count of bases not matched to a gene: 5. CDR3 sequence: CASNTGVDGYTF. The CDR3 coding sequence is TGTGCCAGCAACACAGGGGTTGATGGCTACACCTTC.